The rows below give T cell receptor beta chains drawn from one sample of a study of blood T cell repertoires in COVID-19. Here immunoSEQ multiplex PCR was the method, and the copy in TCRdb shows in-frame clones only, minus some. The profile shows about 200,000 clones, around 80% of them singletons. The material sequenced was peripheral blood. The receptors derive from a man aged 55 to 70 with acute or convalescent COVID-19. Both conserved end residues are part of each CDR3. Fields, in order: clone size, D gene, V gene, J gene, CDR3 DNA, CDR3 protein. The D gene is left open where the match is weak. Size tells how often a clone was seen (once, few, many) or the class of an expanded clone, and some rows leave it out.

NA	NA	TRBV5-4	TRBJ2-7	TGTGCCAGCAGCAACCCGGGCCCGGGGTACGAGCAGTACTTC	CASSNPGPGYEQYF
NA	NA	TRBV5-1	TRBJ2-2	TGCGCCAGCAGCTTGGCCCAGGGGAGCGGGGAGCTGTTTTTT	CASSLAQGSGELFF
NA	NA	TRBV12-3/TRBV12-4	TRBJ1-5	TGTGCCAGCAGTTTTCCGGATCAGCCCCAGCATTTT	CASSFPDQPQHF
NA	TRBD1	TRBV7-9	TRBJ1-6	TGTGCCAGCAGCTTAGGGACAGGACCCCTCCACTTT	CASSLGTGPLHF
NA	NA	TRBV5-1	TRBJ2-7	TGCGCCAGCAGCCCCCCCCGTCAGTACTTC	CASSPPRQYF
many	NA	TRBV2	TRBJ2-1	TGTGCCAGCAGTGTAACAACTCTTACTTCTAGTGAGCAGTTCTTC	CASSVTTLTSSEQFF
NA	TRBD2	TRBV15	TRBJ2-3	TGTGCCACCAGCAGAGATCTAGCGGGCTTAATCACAGATACGCAGTATTTT	CATSRDLAGLITDTQYF
NA	TRBD1	TRBV6-5	TRBJ1-5	TGTGCCAGCAGCAACAGGGGGGGCAATCAGCCCCAGCATTTT	CASSNRGGNQPQHF
NA	TRBD1	TRBV6-5	TRBJ1-1	TGTGCCAGCAGGTCAGACAGGGGGCGAACTGAAGCTTTCTTT	CASRSDRGRTEAFF
NA	NA	TRBV5-8	TRBJ2-3	TGTGCCAGCAGCTTGGAAGTCTTGGAGAGCACAGATACGCAGTATTTT	CASSLEVLESTDTQYF
NA	NA	TRBV15	TRBJ1-4	TGTGCCACCAGCAGACACAGGGCGGTTAATGAAAAACTGTTTTTT	CATSRHRAVNEKLFF
NA	TRBD1	TRBV11-3	TRBJ2-2	TGTGCCAGCAGCTTAGGTCTCGGGACAGGGCGCGGGGAGCTGTTTTTT	CASSLGLGTGRGELFF
NA	TRBD1	TRBV6-5	TRBJ1-2	TGTGCCAGCAGTTCGGACAGGGGCGCGGATGGCTACACCTTC	CASSSDRGADGYTF
NA	TRBD2	TRBV5-1	TRBJ2-1	TGCGCCAGCAGCTTGAGTAGCGGGAGCTACAATGAGCAGTTCTTC	CASSLSSGSYNEQFF
NA	TRBD2	TRBV10-3	TRBJ2-7	TGTGCCATCAATCCCGGGACTAGCGGGATTAGCTCCTACGAGCAGTACTTC	CAINPGTSGISSYEQYF
NA	NA	TRBV18	TRBJ1-5	TGTGCCAGCTCACCAGGTAGTAATCAGCCCCAGCATTTT	CASSPGSNQPQHF
NA	NA	TRBV12-3/TRBV12-4	TRBJ2-2	TGTGCCAGCAGTTCGGGGTTTGACGGGGAGCTGTTTTTT	CASSSGFDGELFF
NA	TRBD2	TRBV11-3	TRBJ2-3	TGTGCCAGCAGCCACGGAGGAGCGGGAGCTTCAGATACGCAGTATTTT	CASSHGGAGASDTQYF
NA	TRBD2	TRBV30	TRBJ2-7	TGTGCCCTTGTGGGCGGGAGGGCAAGCTCCTACGAGCAGTACTTC	CALVGGRASSYEQYF
NA	TRBD2	TRBV6-6	TRBJ2-7	TGTGCCAGCAGGTACGGGGGGGAGCAGTACTTC	CASRYGGEQYF
NA	NA	TRBV19	TRBJ2-5	TGTGCCAGTAGTATGACAAGCCAAGAGACCCAGTACTTC	CASSMTSQETQYF
NA	TRBD2	TRBV19	TRBJ2-6	TGTGCCAGTAGTAGGGTCCGCCTCAGCGGGAGGTCTGGGGCCAACGTCCTGACTTTC	CASSRVRLSGRSGANVLTF
NA	TRBD1	TRBV6-5	TRBJ2-3	TGTGCCAGCGCCTGGACAGGGGCGATGGATACGCAGTATTTT	CASAWTGAMDTQYF
NA	NA	TRBV12-3/TRBV12-4	TRBJ1-1	TGTGCCAGCAGTCCCCAGGAGAACACTGAAGCTTTCTTT	CASSPQENTEAFF
NA	NA	TRBV27	TRBJ2-3	TGTGCCAGCAGTTTCGGTCTAGGGGGGGCCGGTAAAGATACGCAGTATTTT	CASSFGLGGAGKDTQYF
NA	NA	TRBV7-9	TRBJ1-3	TGTGCCAGCAGCTTAATGCGGGACCCACCCGGAAACACCATATATTTT	CASSLMRDPPGNTIYF
NA	NA	TRBV20-1	TRBJ2-2	TGCAGTGCTAGTTCCAGGAACAAGAACACCGGGGAGCTGTTTTTT	CSASSRNKNTGELFF
NA	NA	TRBV6-5	TRBJ1-5	TGTGCCAGCGGGCAATATAGCAATCAGCCCCAGCATTTT	CASGQYSNQPQHF
few	NA	TRBV16	TRBJ1-5	TGTGCCAGCAGCCCCCTGGGGGGGGATCAGCCCCAGCATTTT	CASSPLGGDQPQHF
NA	NA	TRBV19	TRBJ1-4	TGTGCCAGCTGCCCTCAGGGGACTAATGAAAAACTGTTTTTT	CASCPQGTNEKLFF
NA	TRBD2	TRBV30	TRBJ2-7	TGTGCCTGGAGGCCTACTAGCGGGAGGGACTATGAGCAGTACTTC	CAWRPTSGRDYEQYF
few	TRBD1	TRBV19	TRBJ1-3	TGTGCCAGTAGTCCCGGGACAGCTGGAAACACCATATATTTT	CASSPGTAGNTIYF
NA	TRBD2	TRBV5-1	TRBJ2-5	TGCGCCAGCAGCTTGCTAGCGGGTGGGAATCAAGAGACCCAGTACTTC	CASSLLAGGNQETQYF
NA	NA	TRBV6-2/TRBV6-3	TRBJ1-1	TGTGCCAGCAGTTACCCGGGTATCGAAGCTTTCTTT	CASSYPGIEAFF
NA	TRBD2	TRBV3-1/TRBV3-2	TRBJ2-1	TGTGCCAGCAGCCAAATGCGGGGGATAGGTGATGAGCAGTTCTTC	CASSQMRGIGDEQFF
NA	TRBD1	TRBV9	TRBJ2-7	TGTGCCAGCAGCCATCAGGACAGGGGGAACTACGAGCAGTACTTC	CASSHQDRGNYEQYF
NA	NA	TRBV4-3	TRBJ1-3	TGCGCCAGCAGCCAAGATCGGGGAGCTGGAAACACCATATATTTT	CASSQDRGAGNTIYF
NA	TRBD1	TRBV4-1	TRBJ1-3	TGCGCCAGCAGCCAGGGACAGGGGGCGAGAGGAAACACCATATATTTT	CASSQGQGARGNTIYF
NA	NA	TRBV6-2/TRBV6-3	TRBJ1-4	TGTGCCAGCAGTACGGAGTGGGAGTTAAAACTGTTTTTT	CASSTEWELKLFF
NA	TRBD1	TRBV13	TRBJ2-7	TGTGCCAGCGGCGCCCGGACAGGGGGTACCTACGAGCAGTACTTC	CASGARTGGTYEQYF
NA	NA	TRBV15	TRBJ1-2	TGTGCCACCAGCAGAGTGGATGGACGGGACTACTATGGCTACACCTTC	CATSRVDGRDYYGYTF
NA	NA	TRBV7-9	TRBJ2-1	TGTGCCAGCAGCTTAGGGCCACAGGTACAGTTCTTC	CASSLGPQVQFF
once	TRBD1	TRBV6-5	TRBJ1-6	TGTGCCAGCAGTATCGGGACAGGGGTACGCTCACCCCTCCACTTT	CASSIGTGVRSPLHF